The rows below give T cell receptor beta chains drawn from one sample of a study of response to subunit inactivated influenza vaccine. In TCRdb, the RT-PCR reads were re-called with MiXCR into one record per CDR3 protein. This table has roughly 700,000 distinct CDR3 sequences, about 15% appearing once. This material consisted of PBMCs from blood, taken 14 to 15 days before vaccination. The receptors were gathered from a man aged 45-60 years who received an inactivated influenza vaccine. Both conserved end residues are part of each CDR3. The order of the fields is V gene, clone size, D gene, J gene, CDR3 protein, CDR3 DNA. A D gene is named only where the DNA matches it firmly. Expanded clones are given a class, and other clones once, few, many or no size at all.

TRBV30	-	TRBD1	TRBJ2-2	CAWSGTGGLTGELFF	TGTGCCTGGAGTGGGACAGGGGGTCTCACCGGGGAGCTGTTTTTT
TRBV7-9	-	-	TRBJ1-1	CASRGSQSTEAFF	TGTGCCAGCAGGGGCAGCCAGAGCACTGAAGCTTTCTTT
TRBV20-1	few	-	TRBJ1-5	CSARDRSGGHF	TGCAGTGCTAGAGATCGTTCGGGTGGGCATTTT
TRBV7-9	few	-	TRBJ1-1	CASSQRSGNTEAFF	TGTGCCAGCAGCCAAAGATCGGGAAACACTGAAGCTTTCTTT
TRBV4-3	few	-	TRBJ1-6	CASSQDSSGSVSSPLHF	TGCGCCAGCAGCCAAGATTCGTCTGGGAGTGTAAGTTCACCCCTCCACTTT
TRBV11-2	-	-	TRBJ2-1	CASQPRQDYNEQFF	TGTGCCAGCCAGCCTCGACAGGACTACAATGAGCAGTTCTTC
TRBV20-1	few	TRBD1	TRBJ2-5	CSAQDTGEETQYF	TGCAGTGCCCAGGACACAGGGGAAGAGACCCAGTACTTC
TRBV12-3/TRBV12-4	few	TRBD2	TRBJ2-3	CASYTSGVSTDTQYF	TGTGCCAGTTACACTAGCGGGGTTAGCACAGATACGCAGTATTTT
TRBV27	many	-	TRBJ1-2	CASSRTQFYGYTF	TGTGCCAGCAGCCGAACCCAGTTCTATGGCTACACCTTC
TRBV25-1	-	-	TRBJ2-3	CASSDSGTDTQYF	TGTGCCAGCAGTGACTCAGGGACAGATACGCAGTATTTT
TRBV4-3	few	-	TRBJ1-2	CASSVTRAGANYGYTF	TGCGCCAGCAGCGTCACGAGGGCAGGAGCTAACTATGGCTACACCTTC
TRBV20-1	-	TRBD2	TRBJ2-5	CSARDLFGGARETQYF	TGCAGTGCTAGAGATCTATTCGGGGGGGCCAGAGAGACCCAGTACTTC
TRBV3-1	few	-	TRBJ2-5	CASRKYQETQYF	TGTGCCAGCAGAAAGTACCAAGAGACCCAGTACTTC
TRBV6-5	many	-	TRBJ2-5	CASSSGILQETQYF	TGTGCCAGCAGTTCCGGGATCCTACAAGAGACCCAGTACTTC
TRBV15	-	-	TRBJ2-1	CATSRGLAREQFF	TGTGCCACCAGCAGAGGTCTAGCGAGGGAGCAGTTCTTC
TRBV7-2	-	-	TRBJ1-1	CASSLNGRENTEAFF	TGTGCCAGCAGCTTAAACGGCAGAGAAAACACTGAAGCTTTCTTT
TRBV16	-	-	TRBJ1-2	CASSQSGNGYTF	TGTGCCAGCAGCCAATCGGGGAATGGCTACACCTTC
TRBV2	-	TRBD1	TRBJ1-2	CASSALVGTGTGYTF	TGTGCCAGCAGTGCACTGGTCGGGACAGGGACTGGCTACACCTTC
TRBV12-3/TRBV12-4	many	-	TRBJ2-2	CASSLGVGGTGELFF	TGTGCCAGCAGTTTGGGGGTTGGGGGTACCGGGGAGCTGTTTTTT
TRBV12-3/TRBV12-4	many	-	TRBJ1-5	CASSLGKGWQPQHF	TGTGCCAGCAGTTTAGGGAAGGGCTGGCAGCCCCAGCATTTT
TRBV12-3/TRBV12-4	-	-	TRBJ2-1	CASSLSQGAWGNEQFF	TGTGCCAGCAGTTTATCGCAGGGAGCTTGGGGTAATGAGCAGTTCTTC
TRBV30	-	-	TRBJ2-7	CAWNRNADEQYF	TGTGCCTGGAATCGAAACGCCGACGAGCAGTACTTC
TRBV2	few	-	TRBJ1-6	CASSYLQGGNSPLHF	TGTGCCAGCAGTTATCTACAGGGCGGAAATTCACCCCTCCACTTT
TRBV29-1	few	TRBD1	TRBJ2-5	CSALSQGARIETQYF	TGCAGCGCCCTATCACAGGGGGCGCGAATTGAGACCCAGTACTTC
TRBV10-3	-	-	TRBJ2-1	CAISESGAEQFF	TGTGCCATCAGTGAGTCGGGGGCAGAGCAGTTCTTC
TRBV5-8	once	-	TRBJ2-3	CASSAGLSADTQYF	TGTGCCAGCAGCGCCGGACTATCCGCAGATACGCAGTATTTT
TRBV11-1	few	TRBD2	TRBJ2-1	CASSFPSPGLAASSYNEQFF	TGTGCCAGCAGCTTCCCTTCCCCTGGACTAGCGGCGAGCTCCTACAATGAGCAGTTCTTC
TRBV12-3/TRBV12-4	-	-	TRBJ1-1	CASSFTGFTEAFF	TGTGCCAGCAGTTTTACCGGGTTCACTGAAGCTTTCTTT
TRBV5-1	-	-	TRBJ2-3	CASSLGLGVLKTDTQYF	TGCGCCAGCAGCTTGGGATTGGGAGTGCTGAAAACAGATACGCAGTATTTT
TRBV10-3	few	TRBD1	TRBJ2-7	CAIREDGTGFYEQYF	TGTGCCATCAGGGAAGACGGGACAGGGTTCTACGAGCAGTACTTC